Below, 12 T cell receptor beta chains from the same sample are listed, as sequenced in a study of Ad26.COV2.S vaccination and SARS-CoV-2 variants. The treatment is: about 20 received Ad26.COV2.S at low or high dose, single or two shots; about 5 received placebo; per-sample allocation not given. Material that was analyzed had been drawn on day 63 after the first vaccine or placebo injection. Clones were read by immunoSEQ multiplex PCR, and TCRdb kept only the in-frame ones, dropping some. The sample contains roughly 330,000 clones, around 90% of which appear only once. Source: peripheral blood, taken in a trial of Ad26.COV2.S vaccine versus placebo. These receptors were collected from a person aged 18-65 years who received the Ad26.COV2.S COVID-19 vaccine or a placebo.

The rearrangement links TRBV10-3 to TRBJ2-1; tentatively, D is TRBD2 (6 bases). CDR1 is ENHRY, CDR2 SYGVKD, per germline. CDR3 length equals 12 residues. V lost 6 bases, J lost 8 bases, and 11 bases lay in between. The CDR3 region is CAISSTSYEQFF. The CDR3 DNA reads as TGTGCCATCAGCTCAACTAGCTATGAGCAGTTCTTC.

The CDR3 loop is CASSLGQGAPGNTIYF. Written as DNA, the CDR3 is TGCGCCAGCAGCTTGGGACAGGGGGCGCCTGGAAACACCATATATTTT. The chain combines TRBV5-1 with TRBJ1-3; 10 positions match TRBD1. J gave up 2 bases and V 0 bases, and 2 bases lay outside the gene matches. Germline CDR1 reads SGHRS; CDR2 reads YFSETQ. This CDR3 comprises 16 residues.

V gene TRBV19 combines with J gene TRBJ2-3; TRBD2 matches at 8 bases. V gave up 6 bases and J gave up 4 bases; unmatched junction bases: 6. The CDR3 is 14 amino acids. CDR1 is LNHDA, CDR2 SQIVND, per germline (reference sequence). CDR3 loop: CASRSAGESDTQYF. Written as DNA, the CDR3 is TGTGCCAGTAGATCAGCGGGAGAGTCAGATACGCAGTATTTT.

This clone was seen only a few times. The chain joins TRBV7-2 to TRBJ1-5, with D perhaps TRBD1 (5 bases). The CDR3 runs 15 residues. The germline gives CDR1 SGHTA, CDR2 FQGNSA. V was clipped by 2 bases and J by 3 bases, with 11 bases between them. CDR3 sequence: CASSLSGGANQPQHF. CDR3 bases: TGTGCCAGCAGCTTAAGTGGTGGGGCCAATCAGCCCCAGCATTTT.

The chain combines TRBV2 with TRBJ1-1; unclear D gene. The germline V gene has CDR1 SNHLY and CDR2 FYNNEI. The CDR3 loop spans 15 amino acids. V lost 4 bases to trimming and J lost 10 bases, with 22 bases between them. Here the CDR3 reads CASSGTVGVNFGAFF. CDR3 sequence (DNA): TGTGCCAGCAGTGGGACGGTGGGAGTGAACTTTGGAGCTTTCTTT.

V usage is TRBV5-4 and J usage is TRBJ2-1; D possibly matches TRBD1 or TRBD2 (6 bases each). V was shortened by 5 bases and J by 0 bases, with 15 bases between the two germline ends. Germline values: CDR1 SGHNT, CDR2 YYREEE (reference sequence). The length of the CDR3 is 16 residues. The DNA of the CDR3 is TGTGCCAGCAGTGGGGGGCGGATGAGCTCCTACAATGAGCAGTTCTTC. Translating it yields CASSGGRMSSYNEQFF.

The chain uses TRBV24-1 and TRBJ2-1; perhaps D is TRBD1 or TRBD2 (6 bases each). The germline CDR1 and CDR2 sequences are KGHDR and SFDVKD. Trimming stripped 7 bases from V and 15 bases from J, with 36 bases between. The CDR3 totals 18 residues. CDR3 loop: CATRDMSGAGGPGAPGFF. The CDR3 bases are TGTGCCACCAGGGACATGAGCGGAGCCGGGGGCCCCGGAGCACCAGGGTTCTTC.

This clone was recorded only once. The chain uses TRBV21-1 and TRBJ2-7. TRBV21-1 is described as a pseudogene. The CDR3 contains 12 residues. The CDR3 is CATGGVGNEQYV. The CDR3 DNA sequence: TGTGCCACTGGGGGAGTCGGTAACGAGCAGTACGTC.

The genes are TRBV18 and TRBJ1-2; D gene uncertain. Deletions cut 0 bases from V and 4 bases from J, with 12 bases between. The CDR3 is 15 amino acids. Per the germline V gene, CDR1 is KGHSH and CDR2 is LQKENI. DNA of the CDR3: TGTGCCAGCTCACCACCGGGAGGGTCCGGCTATGGCTACACCTTC. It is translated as CASSPPGGSGYGYTF. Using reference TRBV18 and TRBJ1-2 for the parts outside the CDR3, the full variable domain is NAGVMQNPRHLVRRRGQEARLRCSPMKGHSHVYWYRQLPEEGLKFMVYLQKENIIDESGMPKERFSAEFPKEGPSILRIQQVVRGDSAAYFCASSPPGGSGYGYTFGSGTRLTVV.

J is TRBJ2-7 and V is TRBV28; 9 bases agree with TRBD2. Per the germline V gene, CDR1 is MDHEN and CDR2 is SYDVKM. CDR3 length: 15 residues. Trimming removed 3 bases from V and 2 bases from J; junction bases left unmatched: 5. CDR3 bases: TGTGCCAGCAGTTTTGGCGGGAGGGAGCCCTACGAGCAGTACGTC. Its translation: CASSFGGREPYEQYV.

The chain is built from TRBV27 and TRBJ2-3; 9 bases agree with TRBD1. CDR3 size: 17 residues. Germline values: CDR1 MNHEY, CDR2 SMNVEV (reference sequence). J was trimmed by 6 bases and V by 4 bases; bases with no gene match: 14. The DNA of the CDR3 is TGTGCCAGCAGTTCCCTGACAGGGGGTGTCGTGACGGATACGCAGTATTTT. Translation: CASSSLTGGVVTDTQYF.

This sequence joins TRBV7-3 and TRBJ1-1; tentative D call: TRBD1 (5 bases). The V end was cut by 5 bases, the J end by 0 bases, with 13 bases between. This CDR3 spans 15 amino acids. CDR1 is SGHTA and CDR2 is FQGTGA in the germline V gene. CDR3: CASSPQGAMNTEAFF. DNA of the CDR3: TGTGCCAGCAGCCCCCAGGGAGCTATGAACACTGAAGCTTTCTTT.